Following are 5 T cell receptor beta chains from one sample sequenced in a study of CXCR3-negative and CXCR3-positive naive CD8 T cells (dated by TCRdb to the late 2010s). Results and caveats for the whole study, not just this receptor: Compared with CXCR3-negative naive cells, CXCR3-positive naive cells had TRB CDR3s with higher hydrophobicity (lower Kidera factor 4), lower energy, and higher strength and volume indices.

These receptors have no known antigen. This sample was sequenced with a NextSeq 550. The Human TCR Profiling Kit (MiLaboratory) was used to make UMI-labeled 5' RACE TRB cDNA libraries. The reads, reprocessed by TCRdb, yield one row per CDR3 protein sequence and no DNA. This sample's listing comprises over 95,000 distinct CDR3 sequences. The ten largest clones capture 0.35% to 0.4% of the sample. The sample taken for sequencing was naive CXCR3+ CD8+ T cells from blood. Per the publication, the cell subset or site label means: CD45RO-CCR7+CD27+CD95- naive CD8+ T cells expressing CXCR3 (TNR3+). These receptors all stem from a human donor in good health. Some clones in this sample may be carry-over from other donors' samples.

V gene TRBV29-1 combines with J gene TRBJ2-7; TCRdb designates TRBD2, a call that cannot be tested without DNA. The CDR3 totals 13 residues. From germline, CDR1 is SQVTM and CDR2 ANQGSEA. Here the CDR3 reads CSVGPTSFYEQYF.

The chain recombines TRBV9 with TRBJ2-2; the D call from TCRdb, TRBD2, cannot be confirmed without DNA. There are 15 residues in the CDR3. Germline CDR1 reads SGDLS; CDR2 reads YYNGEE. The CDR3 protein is CASSLGLAGVLELFF.

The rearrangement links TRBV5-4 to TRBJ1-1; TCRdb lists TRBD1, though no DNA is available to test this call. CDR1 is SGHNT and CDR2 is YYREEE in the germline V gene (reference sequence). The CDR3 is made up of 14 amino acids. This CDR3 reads CASRLTGDYTEAFF.

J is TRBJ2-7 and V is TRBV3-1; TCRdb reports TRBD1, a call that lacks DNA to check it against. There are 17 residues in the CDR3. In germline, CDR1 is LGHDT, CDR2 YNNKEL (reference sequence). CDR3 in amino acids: CASSTLTGVDPTYEQYF.

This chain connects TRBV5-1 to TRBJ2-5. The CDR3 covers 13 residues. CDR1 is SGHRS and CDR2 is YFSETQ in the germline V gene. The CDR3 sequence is CTSSPELGETQYF.